These 20 T cell receptor beta chains came from one sample sequenced in a study of blood T cell repertoires in COVID-19. Sequencing was performed with immunoSEQ multiplex PCR; in TCRdb, only in-frame clones are kept and a portion is missing. In the table there are 150,000 or so clones, around 83% of which are singletons. Sequencing was performed on peripheral blood. These receptors all come from a woman in her fifties or sixties with COVID-19, enrolled during active disease.

The rearrangement links TRBV6-1 to TRBJ1-1, with D unresolved. The CDR3 loop spans 15 amino acids. The V gene's germline CDR1 is MNHNS and CDR2 SASEGT. The ends were cut back, 3 bases at V and 0 bases at J, with 11 bases in the middle. CDR3 DNA: TGTGCCAGCAGTGATTTAGTTAGCATGAACACTGAAGCTTTCTTT. Protein: CASSDLVSMNTEAFF.

This clone was seen a single time. V is TRBV5-1 and J is TRBJ1-2; the D is unclear. Germline CDR1 reads SGHRS; CDR2 reads YFSETQ. The germline V and J ends were trimmed by 3 bases and 5 bases, with 8 bases remaining between them. This CDR3 has 12 residues. The CDR3 loop reads CASSSDWYGYTF. CDR3 sequence (DNA): TGCGCCAGCAGCTCGGACTGGTATGGCTACACCTTC.

The chain carries TRBV5-1 and TRBJ1-3; 11 bases map to TRBD1. The CDR3 runs 16 residues. CDR1 is SGHRS and CDR2 is YFSETQ in the germline V gene. The ends lost 2 bases at V and 4 bases at J; junction bases unmatched: 5. The CDR3 sequence: CASSFGTGGIGNTIYF. The CDR3 DNA reads TGCGCCAGCAGCTTCGGGACAGGGGGGATCGGAAACACCATATATTTT.

This clone was picked up a small number of times. V gene TRBV27 combines with J gene TRBJ1-2, with D perhaps TRBD1 (6 bases). Germline CDR1 and CDR2: MNHEY and SMNVEV (reference sequence). V was clipped by 8 bases and J by 2 bases, with 15 bases between them. The CDR3 has 14 residues. CDR3 residues: CASHGGGQNYGYTF. The CDR3 DNA sequence: TGTGCCAGCCATGGTGGGGGCCAAAACTATGGCTACACCTTC.

The genes are TRBV7-2 and TRBJ1-1; 7 bases match TRBD1. Per the germline V gene, CDR1 is SGHTA and CDR2 is FQGNSA. J lost 4 bases, V lost 2 bases, and 4 bases had no gene match. The CDR3 spans 14 residues. The CDR3 is CASSLRQGATEAFF. For the CDR3, the DNA is TGTGCCAGCAGCTTAAGACAGGGAGCCACTGAAGCTTTCTTT.

The chain is built from TRBV28 and TRBJ2-3, with 9 bases lining up with TRBD1. The CDR3 is 17 residues long. CDR1 is MDHEN, CDR2 SYDVKM, per germline. V shed 7 bases, J shed 2 bases, and the junction held 13 bases outside the gene matches. CDR3 DNA sequence: TGTGCCAGCACCTTCCCCCCGGGACAGGGCGACACAGATACGCAGTATTTT. Amino acid sequence: CASTFPPGQGDTDTQYF.

The chain links TRBV27 to TRBJ2-1, with unresolved D. This CDR3 spans 14 amino acids. Germline V gives CDR1 MNHEY, CDR2 SMNVEV (reference sequence). The V end was cut by 5 bases, the J end by 4 bases, with 12 bases between. CDR3 in DNA: TGTGCCAGCAGTCCTGATACTATTTACAATGAGCAGTTCTTC. Its protein is CASSPDTIYNEQFF.

The chain has TRBV4-1 and TRBJ1-1, with no clear D. Germline V lookup: CDR1 MGHRA, CDR2 YSYEKL. The ends were cut back, 1 base at V and 1 base at J, with 10 bases in the middle. This CDR3 spans 15 amino acids. The CDR3 sequence: CASSQVGQANTEAFF. The CDR3 DNA reads TGCGCCAGCAGCCAAGTCGGTCAGGCGAACACTGAAGCTTTCTTT.

Only a few counts were recorded for this clone. CDR3 nucleotides: TGCGCCAGCAGCATAACTAGCGGGGAGTCCTACAATGAGCAGTTCTTC. It codes for CASSITSGESYNEQFF. This rearrangement joins TRBV5-1 to TRBJ2-1; 10 bases match TRBD2. The CDR3 consists of 16 residues. CDR1 is SGHRS, CDR2 YFSETQ, per germline. V dropped 4 bases and J dropped 1; count of bases not matched to a gene: 5.

CDR3 DNA sequence: TGTGCCAGCTCACCACCGCAGGCCTACGAGCAGTACTTC. It encodes CASSPPQAYEQYF. V is TRBV18 and J is TRBJ2-7; D gene ambiguous. Trimming removed 0 bases from V and 2 bases from J, with 5 bases in between. The length of the CDR3 is 13 residues. Germline lookup yields CDR1 KGHSH and CDR2 LQKENI.

This chain connects TRBV7-3 to TRBJ2-1; maybe TRBD1 (6 bases). The V end lost 0 bases, the J end lost 4 bases, and 13 bases lay between the germline ends. Germline loops: CDR1 SGHTA, CDR2 FQGTGA. This CDR3 region has 16 residues. CDR3 coding DNA: TGTGCCAGCAGCTTAACGGTGGGGGCCATGTACAATGAGCAGTTCTTC. It codes for CASSLTVGAMYNEQFF.

V usage is TRBV6-5 and J usage is TRBJ2-5, with 8 positions matching TRBD2. The length of the CDR3 is 15 residues. Germline V lookup: CDR1 MNHEY, CDR2 SVGAGI. V trimming: 2 bases; J trimming: 1 base; junction bases outside the gene matches: 3. This CDR3 is CASSYPGLGQETQYF. The CDR3 nucleotides are TGTGCCAGCAGTTACCCGGGACTAGGCCAAGAGACCCAGTACTTC.

The V call is TRBV6-2 or TRBV6-3, the J call TRBJ1-5, with D possibly matching TRBD1 (6 bases). Germline-derived CDR1 and CDR2 are MNHEY and SVGEGT. The CDR3 is made up of 15 amino acids. Trimming shortened V by 4 bases and J by 6 bases, and 16 bases separated the two germline ends. The CDR3 loop is CASSSLTGTTQPQHF. The CDR3, as DNA: TGTGCCAGCAGTTCCCTAACCGGGACAACTCAGCCCCAGCATTTT.

This chain connects TRBV28 to TRBJ2-2; 7 nucleotides agree with TRBD2. CDR3 length: 16 residues. V was pared by 3 bases and J by 0 bases, with 4 bases of the junction left unmatched. Germline CDR1 is MDHEN and CDR2 is SYDVKM. CDR3 coding DNA: TGTGCCAGCAGTTTTCAGGGACTACCGAACACCGGGGAGCTGTTTTTT. It specifies CASSFQGLPNTGELFF.

This sequence joins TRBV12-3 or TRBV12-4 and TRBJ1-2, with D perhaps TRBD1 (5 bases). The CDR3 totals 12 residues. V dropped 5 bases and J dropped 7 bases, with 11 bases sitting between them. CDR3 protein: CASSQGPRGYTF. The CDR3, as DNA: TGTGCCAGCAGTCAGGGTCCTCGTGGCTACACCTTC.

The chain combines TRBV7-2 with TRBJ1-2; 10 bases are a match to TRBD1. The CDR3 is made up of 14 amino acids. The germline CDR1 and CDR2 sequences are SGHTA and FQGNSA. J gave up 1 base and V 4 bases, and 0 bases lay outside the gene matches. The DNA for the CDR3 is TGTGCCAGCAGCTGGGACAGGGGTAACTATGGCTACACCTTC. This codes for CASSWDRGNYGYTF.

V gene TRBV6-5 combines with J gene TRBJ1-2; 8 bases map to TRBD1. Trimming removed 5 bases from V and 6 bases from J; junction bases left unmatched: 11. There are 15 residues in the CDR3. Per germline, CDR1 MNHEY and CDR2 SVGAGI. The CDR3 DNA is TGTGCCAGCAGTAGACCCGGGACAGGAGAACATGGCTACACCTTC. It yields the protein CASSRPGTGEHGYTF.

This clone was counted a few times. This sequence joins TRBV30 and TRBJ1-3; the D is unclear. This CDR3 region has 11 residues. Trimming cost V 3 bases and J 3 bases, with 3 bases left between them. Per the germline V gene, CDR1 is GTSNPN and CDR2 is SVGIG (reference sequence). CDR3 in DNA: TGTGCCTGGAGCAGTGGAAACACCATATATTTT. Translating it yields CAWSSGNTIYF. Complete variable domain (other parts from reference TRBV30 and TRBJ1-3): SQTIHQWPATLVQPVGSPLSLECTVEGTSNPNLYWYRQAAGRGLQLLFYSVGIGQISSEVPQNLSASRPQDRQFILSSKKLLLSDSGFYLCAWSSGNTIYFGEGSWLTVV.

The chain is built from TRBV30 and TRBJ1-1, with no clear D. The CDR3 runs to 13 residues. Trimming removed 4 bases from V and 0 bases from J, with 9 bases in between. Germline values: CDR1 GTSNPN, CDR2 SVGIG (reference sequence). The CDR3 DNA reads as TGTGCCTGGACAGTTTTTATGAACACTGAAGCTTTCTTT. This translates into CAWTVFMNTEAFF.

This clone showed up just a few times. This chain uses TRBV30 with TRBJ1-1, with TRBD1 as a possible D gene (6 bases). The V gene lost 5 bases and the J gene lost 3 bases, with 13 bases spanning the gap. The CDR3 is 13 amino acids. Germline CDR1 is GTSNPN and CDR2 is SVGIG (reference sequence). Here the CDR3 reads CAWAGTWDTEAFF. The CDR3 nucleotides read TGTGCCTGGGCCGGGACATGGGACACTGAAGCTTTCTTT. Filled out from reference TRBV30 and TRBJ1-1, the complete variable domain reads SQTIHQWPATLVQPVGSPLSLECTVEGTSNPNLYWYRQAAGRGLQLLFYSVGIGQISSEVPQNLSASRPQDRQFILSSKKLLLSDSGFYLCAWAGTWDTEAFFGQGTRLTVV.